This TCR beta chain was recorded in a study of blood T cells in healthy people across ages. Overall study results and limits: Calculation of diversity from one million T cells yielded estimates considered to be underestimates. It was found that TCR beta diversity correlated strongly with the percentage of naive T cells.

Those donating, healthy Caucasian individuals from Russia, were aged roughly 6 to 100. Looked up from germline, CDR1 is DFQATT and CDR2 is SNEGSKA (reference sequence). The ends were cut back, 0 bases at V and 5 bases at J, with 13 bases in the middle. This CDR3 region has 14 residues. The use of a sample-barcoded 5' primer and a J-beta primer mix characterized a second PCR of about 6 to 12 cycles. Carrying 12 random nucleotides, a template-switch adaptor labeled each individual cDNA molecule. TCRdb re-derived calls from the 5' RACE reads in MiXCR, one entry per CDR3 protein. Of about 1.4 million distinct CDR3 sequences in the sample, almost 60% were seen once. A word on this clonotype: The antigen is unknown.

Specimen: blood. The sequence was collected from a man aged 18 to 35 in good health. This rearrangement joins TRBV20-1 to TRBJ2-5; tentative D call: TRBD2 (6 bases). The CDR3 sequence is CSARDLGGLETQYF. CDR3 in DNA: TGCAGTGCTAGAGATTTGGGGGGTTTGGAGACCCAGTACTTC.